This passage covers 20 T cell receptor beta chains from one sample sequenced in a study of OX40 agonist ivuxolimab in advanced cancers. Libraries were prepared by immunoSEQ multiplex PCR; TCRdb keeps only in-frame clonotypes and omits some of them. The data contain 70,000 or so clones, around 90% of them seen just once; the ten biggest clones take up roughly 0.54%. This specimen was CD4+ or CD8+ T cells sorted from blood, taken in a trial of the OX40 agonist ivuxolimab. These receptors came from an adult with an advanced solid tumor such as melanoma, head and neck, liver or kidney cancer.

The chain has TRBV30 and TRBJ1-3; the D is unclear. The CDR3 consists of 14 residues. The V gene's germline CDR1 is GTSNPN and CDR2 SVGIG (reference sequence). The V end lost 0 bases, the J end lost 0 bases, and 6 bases lay between the germline ends. CDR3 DNA sequence: TGTGCCTGGAGTGTACGTGGCTCTGGAAACACCATATATTTT. Protein product: CAWSVRGSGNTIYF.

This clone has more than one count but fewer than ten. This chain links TRBV19 with TRBJ1-5; 9 bases are a match to TRBD1. The CDR3 is made up of 16 amino acids. In germline, CDR1 is LNHDA, CDR2 SQIVND (reference sequence). Losses at the gene ends were 7 bases for V and 3 bases for J; bases not matched to a gene: 10. The CDR3 protein is CASIPSDRGVNQPQHF. In DNA, the CDR3 is TGTGCCAGTATTCCATCGGACAGGGGAGTCAATCAGCCCCAGCATTTT.

The chain employs TRBV7-9 and TRBJ2-3; D unclear. Germline CDR1 and CDR2: SEHNR and FQNEAQ (reference sequence). The CDR3 consists of 12 residues. Trimming left V 1 base short and J 6 bases short, with 5 bases between. CDR3 sequence (DNA): TGTGCCAGCAGCTTAGGTCGGGATACGCAGTATTTT. Encoded protein: CASSLGRDTQYF. Full variable domain (missing parts from reference TRBV7-9 and TRBJ2-3): DTGVSQNPRHKITKRGQNVTFRCDPISEHNRLYWYRQTLGQGPEFLTYFQNEAQLEKSRLLSDRFSAERPKGSFSTLEIQRTEQGDSAMYLCASSLGRDTQYFGPGTRLTVL.

The chain is built from TRBV7-8 and TRBJ2-6, with 7 bases lining up with TRBD2. This CDR3 has 15 residues. V lost 8 bases, J lost 3 bases, and 7 bases stayed unmatched. Germline CDR1 SGHVS, CDR2 FQNEAQ. The CDR3 DNA sequence: TGTGCCAGCGTAGGCCTAGCGGTTGGGGCCAACGTCCTGACTTTC. It specifies CASVGLAVGANVLTF.

This chain uses TRBV6-5 with TRBJ1-2, with 7 bases fitting TRBD1. Germline V gives CDR1 MNHEY, CDR2 SVGAGI. The CDR3 sequence is 14 residues long. V gave up 4 bases and J gave up 8 bases; unmatched junction bases: 10. The CDR3 DNA reads as TGTGCCAGCAGTTCCAAGACAGGGTCGAGGGGCTACACCTTC. Encoded protein: CASSSKTGSRGYTF.

V gene TRBV29-1 combines with J gene TRBJ2-3, with D perhaps TRBD2 (6 bases). Looked up from germline, CDR1 is SQVTM and CDR2 is ANQGSEA. Trimming left V 4 bases short and J 0 bases short, with 11 bases between. The CDR3 has 14 amino acids. CDR3 in DNA: TGCAGCGTTGGATCTAGCGCCAGCACAGATACGCAGTATTTT. Its translation is CSVGSSASTDTQYF.

CDR3 protein: CASSFGLAKYEQYF. CDR3 bases: TGTGCCAGCAGTTTTGGACTAGCGAAGTACGAGCAGTACTTC. V usage is TRBV28 and J usage is TRBJ2-7, with 9 bases matching TRBD2. Trimming cost V 3 bases and J 4 bases; bases outside gene matches: 4. CDR1 and CDR2 from the germline V gene are MDHEN and SYDVKM. The CDR3 spans 14 residues.

The genes are TRBV19 and TRBJ2-6; 8 bases are a match to TRBD1. The junction had 10 bases not matched to a gene; V was cut back by 3 bases and J by 0 bases. Per the germline V gene, CDR1 is LNHDA and CDR2 is SQIVND (reference sequence). The CDR3 extends over 19 amino acids. This chain's CDR3 is CASSIDRGAVLSGANVLTF. The CDR3 nucleotides read TGTGCCAGTAGTATTGACAGGGGCGCAGTTCTCTCTGGGGCCAACGTCCTGACTTTC.

V and J are TRBV5-5 and TRBJ2-7; perhaps TRBD1 as D (7 bases). The CDR3 covers 14 residues. Germline V gene lookup returns CDR1 SGHKS and CDR2 YYEKEE (reference sequence). Trimming stripped 4 bases from V and 4 bases from J, with 15 bases between. The CDR3 region has the DNA TGTGCCAGCAGCCTCCGGGGGACAGCTTACGAGCAGTACTTC. Translating it yields CASSLRGTAYEQYF.

The chain is built from TRBV10-1 and TRBJ2-7; D not resolved. Germline CDR1 reads WNHNN; CDR2 reads SYGVQD (reference sequence). The CDR3 contains 12 residues. Trimming cost V 6 bases and J 9 bases, with 15 bases left between them. In DNA form, the CDR3 reads TGCGCCAGCAGCCCCGACCCCCCCAGGCAGTACTTC. Its translation: CASSPDPPRQYF.

The CDR3, as DNA: TGTGCCAGTAGTCTAGGAGGGACTAGCGGCACCGGGGAGCTGTTTTTT. Translation gives CASSLGGTSGTGELFF. V gene TRBV19 combines with J gene TRBJ2-2; 11 bases are a match to TRBD2. The CDR3 length is 16 residues. J was trimmed by 4 bases and V by 5 bases; bases with no gene match: 6. Germline values: CDR1 LNHDA, CDR2 SQIVND (reference sequence).

The rearrangement links TRBV10-3 to TRBJ1-1; 9 nucleotides line up with TRBD1. The CDR3 length is 13 residues. Germline V CDR1 and CDR2: ENHRY, SYGVKD. V was clipped by 6 bases and J by 4 bases; unmatched bases: 3. The CDR3 spells CAISRDRVTEAFF. CDR3 DNA sequence: TGTGCCATCAGCCGGGACAGGGTCACTGAAGCTTTCTTT.

The chain couples TRBV28 to TRBJ1-5, with D maybe TRBD1 (5 bases). The V gene's germline CDR1 is MDHEN and CDR2 SYDVKM. CDR3 length: 15 residues. With 3 bases removed from V and 4 bases from J, the gap between germline ends came to 13 bases. The CDR3 DNA is TGTGCCAGCAGTTTTGGCGGTGGGGGGAATCAGCCCCAGCATTTT. As protein: CASSFGGGGNQPQHF.

V gene TRBV29-1 combines with J gene TRBJ2-2; 7 nucleotides match TRBD1. The CDR3 has 14 residues. Germline values: CDR1 SQVTM, CDR2 ANQGSEA. Trimming took 6 bases from V and 2 from J; bases not matched to a gene: 6. Here the CDR3 DNA reads TGCAGCGTCGGGACAGTTCATAACACCGGGGAGCTGTTTTTT. This gives the protein CSVGTVHNTGELFF.

V is TRBV6-5 and J is TRBJ1-5; no clear D gene. Germline CDR1 MNHEY, CDR2 SVGAGI. This CDR3 comprises 13 residues. Trimming removed 2 bases from V and 1 base from J, with 3 bases in between. CDR3 sequence: CASSYQSNQPQHF. CDR3 bases: TGTGCCAGCAGTTACCAGAGCAATCAGCCCCAGCATTTT.

This clone was seen just once. The chain combines TRBV18 with TRBJ2-7, with D perhaps assigned TRBD1 or TRBD2 (6 bases each). V was clipped by 11 bases and J by 5 bases, with 16 bases between them. CDR3 size: 12 residues. The germline V gene encodes CDR1 KGHSH and CDR2 LQKENI. The CDR3 bases are TGTGCCTCCGGCTCGGGGGCCCACGAGCAGTACTTC. This codes for CASGSGAHEQYF.

This clone was counted a few times. The chain uses TRBV27 and TRBJ2-2; 9 bases are a match to TRBD2. The CDR3 contains 14 residues. Germline V lookup: CDR1 MNHEY, CDR2 SMNVEV (reference sequence). V shed 2 bases and J 8 bases; nucleotides not matched to a gene: 3. The CDR3 coding sequence is TGTGCCAGCAGTTTACTAGCGGGGAGGGGGGAGCTGTTTTTT. This codes for CASSLLAGRGELFF.

This rearrangement joins TRBV6-5 to TRBJ2-1; TRBD2 might be the D (5 bases). From germline, CDR1 is MNHEY and CDR2 SVGAGI. The CDR3 sequence is 12 residues long. Trimming took off 4 bases at V and 6 bases at J, with 7 bases between the two ends. The CDR3 DNA reads TGTGCCAGCAGTTCTACTAGCAATGAGCAGTTCTTC. Protein product: CASSSTSNEQFF.

The V gene is TRBV6-1, the J gene TRBJ2-2; D remains unclear. V shed 4 bases and J shed 4 bases, with 7 bases lying between them. The CDR3 totals 13 residues. CDR1 is MNHNS and CDR2 is SASEGT in the germline V gene. The CDR3 region has the DNA TGTGCCAGCAGTGCCCTACCCACCGGGGAGCTGTTTTTT. Protein: CASSALPTGELFF.

The chain's CDR3 is CASSTRGKGASWVDSYNEQFF. The CDR3 DNA follows: TGTGCCAGCAGCACCCGAGGTAAGGGAGCTAGCTGGGTCGACTCCTACAATGAGCAGTTCTTC. The chain is built from TRBV9 and TRBJ2-1; maybe TRBD2 (5 bases). V shed 4 bases and J shed 0 bases, with 29 bases lying between them. CDR1 is SGDLS, CDR2 YYNGEE, per germline. The length of the CDR3 is 21 residues.